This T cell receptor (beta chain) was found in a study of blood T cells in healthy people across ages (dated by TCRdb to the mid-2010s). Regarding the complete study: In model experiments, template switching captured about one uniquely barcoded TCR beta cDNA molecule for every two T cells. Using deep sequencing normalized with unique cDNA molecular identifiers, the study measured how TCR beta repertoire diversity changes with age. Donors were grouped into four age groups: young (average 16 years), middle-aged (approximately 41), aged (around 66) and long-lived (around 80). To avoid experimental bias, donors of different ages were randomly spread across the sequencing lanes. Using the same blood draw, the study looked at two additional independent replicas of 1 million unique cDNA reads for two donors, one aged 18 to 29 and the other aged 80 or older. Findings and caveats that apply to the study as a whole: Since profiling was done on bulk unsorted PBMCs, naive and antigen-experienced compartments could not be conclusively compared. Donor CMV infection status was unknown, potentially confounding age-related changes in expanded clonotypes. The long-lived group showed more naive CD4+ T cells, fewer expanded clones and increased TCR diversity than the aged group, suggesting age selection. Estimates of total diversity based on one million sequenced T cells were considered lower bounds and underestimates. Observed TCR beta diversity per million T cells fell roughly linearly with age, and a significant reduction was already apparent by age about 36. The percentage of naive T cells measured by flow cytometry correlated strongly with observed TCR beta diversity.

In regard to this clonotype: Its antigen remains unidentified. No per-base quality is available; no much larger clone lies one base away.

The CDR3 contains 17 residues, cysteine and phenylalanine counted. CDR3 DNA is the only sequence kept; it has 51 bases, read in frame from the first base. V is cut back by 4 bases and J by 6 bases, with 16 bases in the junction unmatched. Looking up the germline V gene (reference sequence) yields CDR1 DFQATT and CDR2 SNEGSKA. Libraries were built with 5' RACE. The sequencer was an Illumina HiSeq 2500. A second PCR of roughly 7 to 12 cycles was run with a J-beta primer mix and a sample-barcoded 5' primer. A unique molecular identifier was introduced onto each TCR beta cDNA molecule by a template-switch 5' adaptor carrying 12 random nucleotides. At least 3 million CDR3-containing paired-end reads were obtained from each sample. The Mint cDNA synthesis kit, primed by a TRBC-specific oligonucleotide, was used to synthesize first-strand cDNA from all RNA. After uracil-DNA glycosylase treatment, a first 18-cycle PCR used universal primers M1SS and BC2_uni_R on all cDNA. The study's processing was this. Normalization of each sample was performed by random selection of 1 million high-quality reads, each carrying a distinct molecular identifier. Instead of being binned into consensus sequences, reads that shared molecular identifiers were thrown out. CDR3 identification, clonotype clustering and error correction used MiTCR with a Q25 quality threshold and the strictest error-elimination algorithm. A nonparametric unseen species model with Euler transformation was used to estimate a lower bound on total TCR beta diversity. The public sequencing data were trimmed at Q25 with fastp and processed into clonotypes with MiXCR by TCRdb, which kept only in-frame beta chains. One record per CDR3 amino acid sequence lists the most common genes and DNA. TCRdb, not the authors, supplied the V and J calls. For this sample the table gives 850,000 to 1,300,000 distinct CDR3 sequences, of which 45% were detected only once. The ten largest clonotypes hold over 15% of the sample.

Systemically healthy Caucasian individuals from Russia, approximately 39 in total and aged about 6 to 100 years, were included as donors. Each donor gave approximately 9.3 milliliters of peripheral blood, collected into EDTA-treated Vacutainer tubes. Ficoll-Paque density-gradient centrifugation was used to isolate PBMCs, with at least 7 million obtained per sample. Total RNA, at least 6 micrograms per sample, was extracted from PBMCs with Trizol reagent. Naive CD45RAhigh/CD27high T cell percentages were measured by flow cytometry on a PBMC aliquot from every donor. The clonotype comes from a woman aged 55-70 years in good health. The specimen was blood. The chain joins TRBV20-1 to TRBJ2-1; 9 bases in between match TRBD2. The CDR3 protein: CSAKRRASGTLGNEQFF. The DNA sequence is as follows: TGCAGTGCTAAGAGGCGGGCTAGCGGGACTCTTGGCAATGAGCAGTTCTTC.